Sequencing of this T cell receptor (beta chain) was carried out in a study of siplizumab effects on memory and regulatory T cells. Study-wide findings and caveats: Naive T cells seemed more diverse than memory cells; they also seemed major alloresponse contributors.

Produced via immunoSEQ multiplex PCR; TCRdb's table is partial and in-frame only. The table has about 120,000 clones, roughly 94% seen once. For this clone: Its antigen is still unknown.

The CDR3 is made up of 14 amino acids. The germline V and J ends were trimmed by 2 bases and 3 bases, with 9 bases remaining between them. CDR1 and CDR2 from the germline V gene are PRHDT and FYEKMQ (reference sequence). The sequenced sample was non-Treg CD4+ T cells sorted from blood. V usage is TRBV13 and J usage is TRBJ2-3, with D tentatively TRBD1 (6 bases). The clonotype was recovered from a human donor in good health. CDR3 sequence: CASSLRQGTDTQYF. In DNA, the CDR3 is TGTGCCAGCAGCTTACGGCAGGGGACAGATACGCAGTATTTT.